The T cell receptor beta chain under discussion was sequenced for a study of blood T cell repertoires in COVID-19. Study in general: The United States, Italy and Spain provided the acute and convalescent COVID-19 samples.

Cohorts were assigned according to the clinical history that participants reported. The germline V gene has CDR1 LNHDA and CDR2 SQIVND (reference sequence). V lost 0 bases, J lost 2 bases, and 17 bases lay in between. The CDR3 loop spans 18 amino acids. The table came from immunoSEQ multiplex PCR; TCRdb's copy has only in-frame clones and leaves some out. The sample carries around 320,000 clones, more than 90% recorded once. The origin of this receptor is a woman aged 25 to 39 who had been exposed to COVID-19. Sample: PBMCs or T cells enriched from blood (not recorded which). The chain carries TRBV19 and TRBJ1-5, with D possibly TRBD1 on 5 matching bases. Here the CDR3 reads CASSIEGTGPLGNQPQHF. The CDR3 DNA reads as TGTGCCAGTAGTATAGAGGGTACAGGACCCTTGGGCAATCAGCCCCAGCATTTT.